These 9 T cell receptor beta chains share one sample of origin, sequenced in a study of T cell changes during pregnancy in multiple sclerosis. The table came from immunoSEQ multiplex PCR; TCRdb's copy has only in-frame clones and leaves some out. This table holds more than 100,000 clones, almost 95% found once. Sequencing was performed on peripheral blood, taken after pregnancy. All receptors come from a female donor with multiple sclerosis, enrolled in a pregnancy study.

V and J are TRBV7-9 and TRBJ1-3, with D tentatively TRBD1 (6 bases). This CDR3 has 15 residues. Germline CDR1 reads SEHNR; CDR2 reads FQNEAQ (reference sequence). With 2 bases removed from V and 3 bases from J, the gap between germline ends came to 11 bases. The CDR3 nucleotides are TGTGCCAGCAGCTTACAAGGGACATATGGAAACACCATATATTTT. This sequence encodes CASSLQGTYGNTIYF.

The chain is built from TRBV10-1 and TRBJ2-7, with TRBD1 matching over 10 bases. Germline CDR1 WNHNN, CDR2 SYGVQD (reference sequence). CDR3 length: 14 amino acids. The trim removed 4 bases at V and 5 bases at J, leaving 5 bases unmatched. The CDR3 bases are TGCGCCAGCAGTGGGGGGGACAGGGGCAACGAGCAGTACTTC. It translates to CASSGGDRGNEQYF.

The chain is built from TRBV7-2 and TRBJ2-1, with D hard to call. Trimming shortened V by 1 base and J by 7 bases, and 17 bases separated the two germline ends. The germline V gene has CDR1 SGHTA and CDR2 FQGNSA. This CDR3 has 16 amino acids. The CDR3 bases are TGTGCCAGCAGCTTAGGATCGTTGGCGGTTTGGAATGAGCAGTTCTTC. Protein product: CASSLGSLAVWNEQFF.

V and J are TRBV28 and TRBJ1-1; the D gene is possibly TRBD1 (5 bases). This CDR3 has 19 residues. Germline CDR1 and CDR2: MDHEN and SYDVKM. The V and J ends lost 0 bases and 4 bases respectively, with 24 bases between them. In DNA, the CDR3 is TGTGCCAGCAGTTTATGCGGGGAGGGGTCTTGGTCTACGTGCACTGAAGCTTTCTTT. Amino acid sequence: CASSLCGEGSWSTCTEAFF.

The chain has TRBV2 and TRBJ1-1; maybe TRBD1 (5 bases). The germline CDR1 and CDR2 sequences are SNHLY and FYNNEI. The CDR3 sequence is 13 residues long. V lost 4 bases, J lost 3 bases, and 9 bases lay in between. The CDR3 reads CASSVKGDTEAFF. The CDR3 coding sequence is TGTGCCAGCAGTGTTAAAGGGGACACTGAAGCTTTCTTT.

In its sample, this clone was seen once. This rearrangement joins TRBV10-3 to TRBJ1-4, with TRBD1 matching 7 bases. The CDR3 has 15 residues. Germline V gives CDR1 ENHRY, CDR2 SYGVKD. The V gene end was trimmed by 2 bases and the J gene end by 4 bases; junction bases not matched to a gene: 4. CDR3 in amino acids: CAISEDRGHNEKLFF. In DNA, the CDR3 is TGTGCCATCAGTGAGGATAGGGGGCATAATGAAAAACTGTTTTTT.

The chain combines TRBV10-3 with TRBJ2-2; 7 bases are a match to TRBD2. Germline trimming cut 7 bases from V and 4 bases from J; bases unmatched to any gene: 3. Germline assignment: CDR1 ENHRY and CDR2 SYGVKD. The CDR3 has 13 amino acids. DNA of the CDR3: TGTGCCATCAAAACGGGGGGCACCGGGGAGCTGTTTTTT. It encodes CAIKTGGTGELFF.

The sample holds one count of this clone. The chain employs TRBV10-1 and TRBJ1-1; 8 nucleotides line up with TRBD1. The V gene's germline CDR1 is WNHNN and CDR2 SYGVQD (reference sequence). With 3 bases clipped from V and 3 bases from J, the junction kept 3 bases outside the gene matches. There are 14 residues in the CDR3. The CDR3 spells CASSEPTGDTEAFF. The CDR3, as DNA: TGCGCCAGCAGTGAACCGACAGGGGACACTGAAGCTTTCTTT.

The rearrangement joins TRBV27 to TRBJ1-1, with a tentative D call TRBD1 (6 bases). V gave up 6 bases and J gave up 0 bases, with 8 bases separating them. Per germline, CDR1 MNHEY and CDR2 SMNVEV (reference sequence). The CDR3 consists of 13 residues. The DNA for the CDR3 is TGTGCCAGCAGAACAGGGTTGAACACTGAAGCTTTCTTT. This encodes CASRTGLNTEAFF.